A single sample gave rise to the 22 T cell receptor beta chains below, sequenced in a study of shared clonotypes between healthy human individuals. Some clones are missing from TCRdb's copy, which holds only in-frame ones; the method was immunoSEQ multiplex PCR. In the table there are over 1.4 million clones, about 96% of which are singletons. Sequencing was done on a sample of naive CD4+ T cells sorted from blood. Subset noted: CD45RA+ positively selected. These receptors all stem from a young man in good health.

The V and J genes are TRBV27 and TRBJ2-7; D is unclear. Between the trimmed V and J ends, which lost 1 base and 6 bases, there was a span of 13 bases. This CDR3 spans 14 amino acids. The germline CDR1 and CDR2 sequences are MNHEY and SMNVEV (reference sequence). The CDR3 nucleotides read TGTGCCAGCAGTTTATTTGCTGTAAGTGGCGAGCAGTACTTC. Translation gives CASSLFAVSGEQYF.

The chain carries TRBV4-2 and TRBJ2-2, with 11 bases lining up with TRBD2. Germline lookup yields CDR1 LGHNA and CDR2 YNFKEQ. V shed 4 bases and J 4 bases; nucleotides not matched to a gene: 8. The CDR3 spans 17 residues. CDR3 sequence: CASSPQLAGGVTGELFF. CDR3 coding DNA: TGTGCCAGCAGCCCGCAGCTAGCGGGAGGTGTCACCGGGGAGCTGTTTTTT.

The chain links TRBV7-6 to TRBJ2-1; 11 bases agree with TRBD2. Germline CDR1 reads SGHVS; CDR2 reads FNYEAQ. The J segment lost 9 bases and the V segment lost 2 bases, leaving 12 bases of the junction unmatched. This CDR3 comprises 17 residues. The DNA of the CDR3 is TGTGCCAGCAGCTTAACCCTCGGGACTAGCGGAACCCTTGAGCAGTTCTTC. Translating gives CASSLTLGTSGTLEQFF.

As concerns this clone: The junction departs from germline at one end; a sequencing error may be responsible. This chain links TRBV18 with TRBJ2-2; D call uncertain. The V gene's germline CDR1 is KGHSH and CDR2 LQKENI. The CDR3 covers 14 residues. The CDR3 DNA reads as TGTGCCAGCTTACCAGACGCGAGCACCGGGGAGCTGTTTTTT. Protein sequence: CASLPDASTGELFF. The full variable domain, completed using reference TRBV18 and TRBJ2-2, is NAGVMQNPRHLVRRRGQEARLRCSPMKGHSHVYWYRQLPEEGLKFMVYLQKENIIDESGMPKERFSAEFPKEGPSILRIQQVVRGDSAAYFCASLPDASTGELFFGEGSRLTVL.

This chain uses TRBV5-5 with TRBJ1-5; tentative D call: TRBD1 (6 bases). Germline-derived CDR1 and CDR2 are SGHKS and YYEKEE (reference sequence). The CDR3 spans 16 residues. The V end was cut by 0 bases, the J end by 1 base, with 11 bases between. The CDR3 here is CASSLAGTPSNQPQHF. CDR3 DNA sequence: TGTGCCAGCAGCTTGGCTGGGACACCGAGCAATCAGCCCCAGCATTTT.

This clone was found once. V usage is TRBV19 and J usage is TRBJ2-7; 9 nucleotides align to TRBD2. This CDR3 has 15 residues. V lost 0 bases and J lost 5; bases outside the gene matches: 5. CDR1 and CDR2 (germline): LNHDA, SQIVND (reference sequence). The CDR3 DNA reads TGTGCCAGTAGTATAGATGGTAGCGGGAGAAACGAGCAGTACTTC. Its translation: CASSIDGSGRNEQYF.

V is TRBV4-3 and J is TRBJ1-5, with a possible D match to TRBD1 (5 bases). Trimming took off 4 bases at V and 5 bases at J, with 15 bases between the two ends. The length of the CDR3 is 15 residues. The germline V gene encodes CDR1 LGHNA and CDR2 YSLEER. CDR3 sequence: CASSPETGTHQPQHF. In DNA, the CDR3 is TGCGCCAGCAGCCCCGAAACCGGGACGCATCAGCCCCAGCATTTT.

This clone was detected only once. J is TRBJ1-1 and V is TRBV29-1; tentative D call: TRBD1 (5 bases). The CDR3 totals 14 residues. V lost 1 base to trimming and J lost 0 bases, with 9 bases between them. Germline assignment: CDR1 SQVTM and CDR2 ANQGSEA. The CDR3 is CSVEGDVMNTEAFF. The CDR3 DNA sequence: TGCAGCGTTGAAGGGGACGTCATGAACACTGAAGCTTTCTTT.

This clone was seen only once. The CDR3 region is CASSLLPSGRVEADTQYF. DNA for the CDR3: TGTGCCAGCAGCTTATTGCCTAGCGGGAGGGTAGAGGCAGATACGCAGTATTTT. The rearrangement links TRBV7-3 to TRBJ2-3, with 12 positions matching TRBD2. Germline lookup yields CDR1 SGHTA and CDR2 FQGTGA. Germline trimming cut 2 bases from V and 4 bases from J; bases unmatched to any gene: 10. This CDR3 region has 18 residues.

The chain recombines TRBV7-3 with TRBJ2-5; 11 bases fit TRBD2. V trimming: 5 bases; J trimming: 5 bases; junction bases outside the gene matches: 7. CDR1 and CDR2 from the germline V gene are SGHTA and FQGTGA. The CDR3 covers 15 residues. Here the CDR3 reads CASSRTSGPGETQYF. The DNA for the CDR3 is TGTGCCAGCAGCAGGACTAGCGGGCCTGGGGAGACCCAGTACTTC.

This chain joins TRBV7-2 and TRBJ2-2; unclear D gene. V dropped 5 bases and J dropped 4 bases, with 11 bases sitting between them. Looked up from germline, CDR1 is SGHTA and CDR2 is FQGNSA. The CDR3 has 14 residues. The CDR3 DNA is TGTGCCAGCAGCAACACCGGGCCCACCGGGGAGCTGTTTTTT. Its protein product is CASSNTGPTGELFF.

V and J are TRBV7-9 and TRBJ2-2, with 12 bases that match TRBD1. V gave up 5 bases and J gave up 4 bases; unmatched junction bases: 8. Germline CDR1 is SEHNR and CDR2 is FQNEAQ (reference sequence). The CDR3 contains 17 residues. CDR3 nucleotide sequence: TGTGCCAGCAGCCAAGGAGGGACAGGGGGCACCACCGGGGAGCTGTTTTTT. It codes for CASSQGGTGGTTGELFF.

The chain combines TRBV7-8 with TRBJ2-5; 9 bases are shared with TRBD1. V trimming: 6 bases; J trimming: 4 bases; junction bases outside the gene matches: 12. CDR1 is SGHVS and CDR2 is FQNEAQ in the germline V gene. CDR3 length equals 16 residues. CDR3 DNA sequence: TGTGCCAGCAGAACAGGGGACAGGGCCAAGGGAGAGACCCAGTACTTC. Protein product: CASRTGDRAKGETQYF.

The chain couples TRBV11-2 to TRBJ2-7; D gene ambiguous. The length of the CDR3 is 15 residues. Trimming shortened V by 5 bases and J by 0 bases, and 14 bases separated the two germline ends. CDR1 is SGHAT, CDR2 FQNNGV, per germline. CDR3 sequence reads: CASSPRLRSSYEQYF. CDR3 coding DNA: TGTGCCAGCAGCCCTCGGCTGAGGAGCTCCTACGAGCAGTACTTC.

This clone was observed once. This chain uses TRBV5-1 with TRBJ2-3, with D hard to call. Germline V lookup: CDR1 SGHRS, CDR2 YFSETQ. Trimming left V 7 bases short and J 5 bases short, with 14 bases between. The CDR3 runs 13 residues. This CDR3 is CASGRVVGDTQYF. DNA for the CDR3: TGCGCCAGCGGGCGAGTGGTAGGAGATACGCAGTATTTT. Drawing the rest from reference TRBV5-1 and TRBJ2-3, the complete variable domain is KAGVTQTPRYLIKTRGQQVTLSCSPISGHRSVSWYQQTPGQGLQFLFEYFSETQRNKGNFPGRFSGRQFSNSRSEMNVSTLELGDSALYLCASGRVVGDTQYFGPGTRLTVL.

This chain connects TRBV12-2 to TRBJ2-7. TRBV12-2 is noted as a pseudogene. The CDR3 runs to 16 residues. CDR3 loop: CASRLVSGRMTYEQYF. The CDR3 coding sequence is TGTGCAAGTCGCTTAGTTTCGGGACGGATGACCTACGAGCAGTACTTC.

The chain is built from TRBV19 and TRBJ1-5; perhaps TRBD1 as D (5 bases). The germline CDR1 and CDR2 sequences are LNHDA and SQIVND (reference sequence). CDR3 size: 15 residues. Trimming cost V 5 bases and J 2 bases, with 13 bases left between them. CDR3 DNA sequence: TGTGCCAGTAGTTTGGGGCGCCGGCGCAATCAGCCCCAGCATTTT. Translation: CASSLGRRRNQPQHF.

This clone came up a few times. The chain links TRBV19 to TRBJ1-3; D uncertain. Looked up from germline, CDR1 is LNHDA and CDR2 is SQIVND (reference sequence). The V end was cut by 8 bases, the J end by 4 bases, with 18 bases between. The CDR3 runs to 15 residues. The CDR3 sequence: CASHPDLFRGNTIYF. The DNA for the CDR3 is TGTGCCAGTCACCCTGATCTGTTCAGGGGAAACACCATATATTTT.

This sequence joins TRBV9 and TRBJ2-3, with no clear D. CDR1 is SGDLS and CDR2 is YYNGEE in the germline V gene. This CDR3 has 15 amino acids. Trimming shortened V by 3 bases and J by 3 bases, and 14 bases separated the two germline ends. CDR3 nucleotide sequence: TGTGCCAGCAGCGGAGGTCCAGTCCCGACAGATACGCAGTATTTT. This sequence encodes CASSGGPVPTDTQYF.

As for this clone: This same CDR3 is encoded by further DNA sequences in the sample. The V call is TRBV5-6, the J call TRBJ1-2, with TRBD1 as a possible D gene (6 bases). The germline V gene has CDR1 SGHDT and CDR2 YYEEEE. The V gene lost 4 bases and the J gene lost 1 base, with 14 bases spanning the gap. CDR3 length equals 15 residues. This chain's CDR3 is CASSPGQLVNYGYTF. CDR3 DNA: TGTGCCAGCAGCCCTGGACAGCTTGTTAACTATGGCTACACCTTC.

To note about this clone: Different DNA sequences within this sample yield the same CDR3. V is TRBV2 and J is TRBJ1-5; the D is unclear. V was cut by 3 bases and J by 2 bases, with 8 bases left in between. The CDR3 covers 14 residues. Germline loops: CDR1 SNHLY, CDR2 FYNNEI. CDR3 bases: TGTGCCAGCAGTGATAGGAGGGGCAATCAGCCCCAGCATTTT. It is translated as CASSDRRGNQPQHF. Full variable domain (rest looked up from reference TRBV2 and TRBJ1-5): EPEVTQTPSHQVTQMGQEVILRCVPISNHLYFYWYRQILGQKVEFLVSFYNNEISEKSEIFDDQFSVERPDGSNFTLKIRSTKLEDSAMYFCASSDRRGNQPQHFGDGTRLSIL.

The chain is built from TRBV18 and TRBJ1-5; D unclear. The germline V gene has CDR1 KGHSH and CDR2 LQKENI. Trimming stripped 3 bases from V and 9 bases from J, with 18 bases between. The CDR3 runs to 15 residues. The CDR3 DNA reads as TGTGCCAGCTCACCGGTCCCAGCGTCCGGACCGCCCCAGCATTTT. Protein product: CASSPVPASGPPQHF.